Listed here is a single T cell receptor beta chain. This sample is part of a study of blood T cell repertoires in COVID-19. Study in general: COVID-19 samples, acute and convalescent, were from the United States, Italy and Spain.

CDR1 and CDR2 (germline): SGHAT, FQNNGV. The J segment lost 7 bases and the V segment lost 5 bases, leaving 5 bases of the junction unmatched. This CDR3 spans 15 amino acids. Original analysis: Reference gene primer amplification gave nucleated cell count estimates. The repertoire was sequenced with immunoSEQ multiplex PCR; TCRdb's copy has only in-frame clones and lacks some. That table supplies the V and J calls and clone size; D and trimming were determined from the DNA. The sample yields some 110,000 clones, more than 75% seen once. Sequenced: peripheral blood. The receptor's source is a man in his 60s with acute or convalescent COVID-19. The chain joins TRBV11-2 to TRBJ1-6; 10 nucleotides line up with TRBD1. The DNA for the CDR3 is TGTGCCAGCAGCCCAAGGACAGGGGGAAATTCACCCCTCCACTTT. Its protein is CASSPRTGGNSPLHF.